This TCR beta chain was documented in a study of T cell responses to AZD1222 COVID-19 vaccine (dated by TCRdb to the early 2020s). Background for the entire study: AZD1222 recipients with second doses at about 4 weeks or about 12 weeks were pooled, because spike-specific TCR depth and breadth did not differ between schedules. A total of 230 or so trial participants underwent TCR sequencing, of whom some 210 received two doses of AZD1222 and 26 received two doses of the MenACWY control vaccine. Trial participants were enrolled by age into subgroups of 18-55, 56-69 and 70-plus years, and roughly 150, 30 and 60 TCR-sequenced participants, respectively, were included in these subgroups.

For this chain, trimming is 7 bases at the V end and 3 bases at the J end, and the number of junction bases without a gene match is 14. The germline V gene gives CDR1 as MDHEN and CDR2 as SYDVKM. The CDR3 holds 16 amino acids from the cysteine to the phenylalanine. Only the CDR3 DNA is retained, 48 bases long and in frame from the first base. The intended sense of this specimen's time point label: baseline before first vaccination. Vaccinee samples came from UK trials COV001 and COV002, including a single-blind randomized controlled phase 2/3 trial of AZD1222 (ChAdOx1 nCoV-19) in healthy adults. For TCRbeta chain sequencing, PBMC samples were collected from trial participants at day 0 and at day 28 after the second dose. Overall results and qualifications from the work: No day 14 peak-response samples were available, so repertoires were characterized only after the peak T cell response. Most participants were white British and females outnumbered males, and the authors suggested that clonal diversity may have been underestimated. The 56-69-year group was small, and its depth increase did not reach significance, likely because of low power. Conclusions about previously exposed vaccinees are limited, since just five or six AZD1222 recipients were seropositive for SARS-CoV-2 at baseline. Reportedly, close to half of the unique spike-specific TCRs recognized epitopes lying outside the regions that are mutated in the B.1.351 and B.1.1.7 variants. The vaccine-associated CD4 TCRs covered the entire spike protein, and the dominant responses fell in regions 160-218 and 743-854. After two AZD1222 doses, spike-specific TCR breadth and depth were significantly higher than at day 0 and than in MenACWY recipients.

Of note for this clone: Its antigen is unknown. No clone much larger than this one lies a single base away; base qualities are absent.

The CDR3 regions of human TCRbeta chains were analyzed by immunosequencing. Regarding the original processing steps: TCRs in the repertoires were matched against a reference library of SARS-CoV-2-specific TCRs that had been generated with the MIRA antigen-specificity platform. Breadth was defined as the fraction of unique TCRs that were SARS-CoV-2-associated. Depth was defined as the fraction of total T cells that were SARS-CoV-2-associated. Using the MIRA data, each spike-specific TCR was assigned both to the spike region to which the TCR was reactive and to a CD4 or CD8 class. Log10-transformed breadth and depth values were compared by one-way ANOVA with Sidak's multiple comparisons tests. Here the immuneACCESS table is served through TCRdb, limited to in-frame sequences with V and J called. Missing clones are a known gap in these copies; in checked studies unresolved V genes cover under half, and the rest lacks a known reason. V, J and clone size reflect that table, while D and trimming were determined from the DNA. Here the sample has around 110,000 clones; more than 85% occur a single time. In total, the top ten clones hold about 3% of the sample.

This receptor was taken from an adult in good health. This material consisted of peripheral blood, taken on day 0 of AZD1222 vaccination. Recombination connected TRBV28 to TRBJ2-5; a stretch of 7 junction bases matches TRBD2. The sequenced DNA: TGTGCCAGCAACGACAAAGGGGCTAGCGGTAAAGAGACCCAGTACTTC. Protein translation: CASNDKGASGKETQYF.